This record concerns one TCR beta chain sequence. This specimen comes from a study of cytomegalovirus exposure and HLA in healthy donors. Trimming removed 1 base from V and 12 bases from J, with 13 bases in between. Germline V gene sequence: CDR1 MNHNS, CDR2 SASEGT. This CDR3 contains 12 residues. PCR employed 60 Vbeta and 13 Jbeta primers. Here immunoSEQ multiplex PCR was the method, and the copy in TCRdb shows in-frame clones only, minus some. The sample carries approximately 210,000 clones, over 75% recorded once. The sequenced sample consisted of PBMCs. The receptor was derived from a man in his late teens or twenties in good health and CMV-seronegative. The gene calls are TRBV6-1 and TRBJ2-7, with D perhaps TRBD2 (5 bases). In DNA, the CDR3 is TGTGCCAGCAGTGAAGACAGCCCCGAGGGGTACTTC. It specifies CASSEDSPEGYF.